Following are 26 T cell receptor beta chains from one sample sequenced in a study of T cell repertoires in cytomegalovirus infection. These receptors have no identified antigens. MiXCR, applied by TCRdb to the reads, yields one record per CDR3 protein. Among roughly 120,000 distinct CDR3 sequences listed, roughly a third were seen once. Sample: CD8+ T cells from cultured PBMCs, taken from culture after CMV antigen stimulation. Source of these receptors: a human donor in good health (CMV status not recorded). Some clones in this sample may be carry-over from other donors' samples.

This clonotype was found a few times. This rearrangement joins TRBV27 to TRBJ2-2; the D call may be TRBD1 or TRBD2 (6 bases each). V lost 3 bases to trimming and J lost 3 bases, with 17 bases between them. The CDR3 is 17 amino acids. CDR1 is MNHEY, CDR2 SMNVEV, per germline (reference sequence). The CDR3 loop reads CASSLGGGRRDTGELFF. In DNA, the CDR3 is TGTGCCAGCAGTTTGGGGGGCGGCCGGAGGGACACCGGGGAGCTGTTTTTT.

This clonotype was observed a few times. The V and J genes are TRBV4-1 and TRBJ1-4; TRBD1 is a possible D gene (6 bases). This CDR3 comprises 14 residues. Germline V CDR1 and CDR2: MGHRA, YSYEKL. The V and J ends lost 4 bases and 8 bases respectively, with 14 bases between them. The CDR3 loop reads CASSPDRSGEKLFF. The CDR3 DNA sequence: TGCGCCAGCAGCCCGGACAGATCTGGAGAAAAACTGTTTTTT.

The chain couples TRBV6-1 to TRBJ2-3; TRBD1 is a possible D gene (5 bases). The length of the CDR3 is 11 residues. V was pared by 6 bases and J by 5 bases, with 6 bases between. CDR1 and CDR2 from the germline V gene are MNHNS and SASEGT. CDR3 residues: CASRDRDTQYF. The CDR3 DNA reads TGTGCCAGCAGAGACAGAGATACGCAGTATTTT.

The J gene is TRBJ1-1, the V gene TRBV7-9; the match to TRBD1 covers 9 bases. The V and J ends lost 5 bases and 8 bases, in that order; junction bases with no gene match: 3. The CDR3 runs to 12 residues. Per germline, CDR1 SEHNR and CDR2 FQNEAQ (reference sequence). CDR3 residues: CASSAGTGEAFF. In DNA, the CDR3 is TGTGCCAGCAGCGCCGGGACAGGGGAAGCTTTCTTT.

The chain recombines TRBV20-1 with TRBJ2-6, with D possibly TRBD2 on 6 matching bases. Trimming shortened V by 1 base and J by 1 base, and 8 bases separated the two germline ends. Per the germline V gene, CDR1 is DFQATT and CDR2 is SNEGSKA (reference sequence). CDR3 length: 15 residues. DNA for the CDR3: TGCAGTGCTAGAGGGGGGGTTTCTGGGGCCAACGTCCTGACTTTC. It specifies CSARGGVSGANVLTF.

The chain is built from TRBV5-4 and TRBJ2-1; TRBD2 matches 14 bases. The CDR3 spans 16 residues. V lost 4 bases, J lost 7 bases, and 7 bases stayed unmatched. Germline V CDR1 and CDR2: SGHNT, YYREEE (reference sequence). CDR3: CASSGLAGGFVNEQFF. CDR3 bases: TGTGCCAGCAGCGGACTAGCGGGGGGCTTTGTGAATGAGCAGTTCTTC.

The chain uses TRBV7-9 and TRBJ2-7; 9 positions agree with TRBD1. This CDR3 spans 15 amino acids. Germline-derived CDR1 and CDR2 are SEHNR and FQNEAQ (reference sequence). V shed 5 bases and J 4 bases; nucleotides not matched to a gene: 9. The CDR3 DNA sequence: TGTGCCAGCAGCCCCTTGGGACAGGGAGGTTACGAGCAGTACTTC. Amino acids: CASSPLGQGGYEQYF.

The V and J genes are TRBV7-9 and TRBJ1-1; D not resolved. Germline V gene sequence: CDR1 SEHNR, CDR2 FQNEAQ (reference sequence). The CDR3 spans 11 residues. V dropped 5 bases and J dropped 4 bases, with 5 bases sitting between them. The CDR3 bases are TGTGCCAGCAGCGTCAGCACTGAAGCTTTCTTT. Encoded protein: CASSVSTEAFF. The entire variable domain, with the rest obtained from reference TRBV7-9 and TRBJ1-1, is as follows: DTGVSQNPRHKITKRGQNVTFRCDPISEHNRLYWYRQTLGQGPEFLTYFQNEAQLEKSRLLSDRFSAERPKGSFSTLEIQRTEQGDSAMYLCASSVSTEAFFGQGTRLTVV.

This clonotype was detected only a few times. V usage is TRBV4-1 and J usage is TRBJ1-2; D ambiguous. V was shortened by 0 bases and J by 4 bases, with 18 bases between the two germline ends. Looked up from germline, CDR1 is MGHRA and CDR2 is YSYEKL. The CDR3 loop spans 17 amino acids. The CDR3 DNA follows: TGCGCCAGCAGCCAAGATCTTTACGGGCTGGACCCCTATGGCTACACCTTC. This codes for CASSQDLYGLDPYGYTF.

The CDR3 DNA reads as TGTGCCAGCAGACGACAAGGACTAGCGGGGACTGGGAATGAGCAGTTCTTC. Its translation: CASRRQGLAGTGNEQFF. V gene TRBV6-1 combines with J gene TRBJ2-1; TRBD2 matches at 12 bases. The CDR3 contains 17 residues. Unmatched junction bases numbered 13, after V lost 6 bases and J lost 7 bases. Per germline, CDR1 MNHNS and CDR2 SASEGT.

There are many counts of this clonotype. The V and J genes are TRBV11-2 and TRBJ2-2; 9 bases agree with TRBD1. Germline lookup yields CDR1 SGHAT and CDR2 FQNNGV. The CDR3 consists of 16 residues. V lost 6 bases and J lost 1; bases outside the gene matches: 6. CDR3: CASSSPGQGNTGELFF. CDR3 DNA: TGTGCCAGCAGTTCACCGGGACAGGGGAACACCGGGGAGCTGTTTTTT.

The J gene is TRBJ1-1, the V gene TRBV7-6; D is undetermined. The germline V gene encodes CDR1 SGHVS and CDR2 FNYEAQ. The CDR3 sequence is 15 residues long. The V and J ends lost 3 bases and 0 bases respectively, with 11 bases between them. The chain's CDR3 is CASSFLASLNTEAFF. The CDR3 nucleotides read TGTGCCAGCAGCTTCCTAGCCTCTCTGAACACTGAAGCTTTCTTT.

The rearrangement links TRBV5-4 to TRBJ1-2; D is unresolved. The CDR3 sequence is 13 residues long. The ends were cut back, 5 bases at V and 8 bases at J, with 16 bases in the middle. Per the germline V gene, CDR1 is SGHNT and CDR2 is YYREEE (reference sequence). DNA of the CDR3: TGTGCCAGCAGTACGATAGGGTCTCGAGGCTACACCTTC. Translation: CASSTIGSRGYTF.

This clonotype was observed a few times. The chain is built from TRBV12-5 and TRBJ2-1; 8 nucleotides match TRBD2. V was pared by 5 bases and J by 0 bases, with 9 bases of the junction left unmatched. The CDR3 is 17 residues long. Germline V lookup: CDR1 LGHNT, CDR2 FRNRAP. The chain's CDR3 is CASGGATGGGSYNEQFF. In nucleotides, the CDR3 is TGTGCTAGTGGTGGGGCGACCGGGGGGGGCTCCTACAATGAGCAGTTCTTC.

This clonotype was found a few times. One end of the junction varies from germline; a read error may be responsible. The genes are TRBV20-1 and TRBJ2-1; D is ambiguous. This CDR3 contains 10 residues. Germline CDR1 DFQATT, CDR2 SNEGSKA (reference sequence). The CDR3 nucleotides are TGCAGTGCTGGAGATCTGGAGCAGTTCTTC. This gives the protein CSAGDLEQFF.

Only one count was recorded for this clonotype. J is TRBJ1-4 and V is TRBV7-6; 8 bases match TRBD1. This CDR3 has 13 residues. Germline V gene lookup returns CDR1 SGHVS and CDR2 FNYEAQ. The trim removed 1 base at V and 8 bases at J, leaving 0 bases unmatched. The CDR3: CASSLGQGEKLFF. The CDR3 DNA reads TGTGCCAGCAGCTTAGGACAGGGGGAAAAACTGTTTTTT.

This clonotype was counted a few times. The chain joins TRBV12-3 or TRBV12-4 to TRBJ2-7; D is possibly TRBD2 (5 bases). The CDR3 totals 12 residues. V lost 4 bases and J 3 bases, leaving 7 bases between the germline ends. The CDR3 is CASSSGDYEQYF. CDR3 DNA sequence: TGTGCCAGCAGTTCCGGGGACTACGAGCAGTACTTC.

This chain joins TRBV5-1 and TRBJ1-1, with D maybe TRBD1 (6 bases). Trimming removed 4 bases at V and 1 base at J, with 8 bases between. The CDR3 is 13 residues long. The germline V gene has CDR1 SGHRS and CDR2 YFSETQ. Here the CDR3 reads CASSAGQNTEAFF. CDR3 nucleotide sequence: TGCGCCAGCAGCGCGGGACAGAACACTGAAGCTTTCTTT.

Many counts were recorded for this clonotype. The gene calls are TRBV9 and TRBJ2-7, with a weak D call TRBD1 (6 bases). Germline V gene lookup returns CDR1 SGDLS and CDR2 YYNGEE. V shed 3 bases and J shed 3 bases, with 13 bases lying between them. The CDR3 has 14 residues. The DNA for the CDR3 is TGTGCCAGCAGCGCGCAGGGGATCGGCTACGAGCAGTACTTC. This encodes CASSAQGIGYEQYF.

The chain has TRBV19 and TRBJ2-1; D might be TRBD2 (5 bases). Trimming removed 6 bases at V and 2 bases at J, with 14 bases between. The CDR3 length is 15 residues. Germline V lookup: CDR1 LNHDA, CDR2 SQIVND (reference sequence). In DNA, the CDR3 is TGTGCCAGTAGAGCGGCTAGCCCCACCTACAATGAGCAGTTCTTC. Amino acids: CASRAASPTYNEQFF.

This clonotype was observed at least ten times. The chain uses TRBV6-5 and TRBJ1-1, with TRBD1 as a possible D gene (5 bases). Germline lookup yields CDR1 MNHEY and CDR2 SVGAGI. Trimming removed 4 bases at V and 3 bases at J, with 12 bases between. The CDR3 contains 14 residues. The CDR3 spells CASSSYIGDTEAFF. CDR3 nucleotides: TGTGCCAGCAGTTCCTACATAGGGGACACTGAAGCTTTCTTT.

There are a few counts of this clonotype. The chain couples TRBV7-8 to TRBJ2-2; D is unclear. The CDR3 is made up of 12 amino acids. CDR1 SGHVS and CDR2 FQNEAQ come from the germline V gene. V lost 3 bases to trimming and J lost 7 bases, with 6 bases between them. CDR3 coding DNA: TGTGCCAGCAGCTTGTACGGCGGGGAGCTGTTTTTT. Translating gives CASSLYGGELFF.

This clonotype was observed a few times. The V and J genes are TRBV6-2 or TRBV6-3 and TRBJ1-1; the match to TRBD1 covers 8 bases. The germline V gene encodes CDR1 MNHEY and CDR2 SVGEGT. V gave up 8 bases and J gave up 0 bases; unmatched junction bases: 5. There are 14 residues in the CDR3. CDR3 bases: TGTGCCAGCGAGCGACAGGGGATGAACACTGAAGCTTTCTTT. It is translated as CASERQGMNTEAFF.

The J gene is TRBJ2-1, the V gene TRBV6-2 or TRBV6-3; D may be TRBD1 (5 bases). Germline loops: CDR1 MNHEY, CDR2 SVGEGT. The V gene lost 6 bases and the J gene lost 1 base, with 13 bases spanning the gap. This CDR3 has 15 residues. CDR3 residues: CASSPPGHSYNEQFF. CDR3 coding DNA: TGTGCCAGCAGCCCACCCGGACATTCCTACAATGAGCAGTTCTTC.

This clonotype was seen at least ten times. The V and J genes are TRBV7-8 and TRBJ1-1; D uncertain. Per the germline V gene, CDR1 is SGHVS and CDR2 is FQNEAQ. This CDR3 has 13 amino acids. Deletions cut 5 bases from V and 1 base from J, with 8 bases between. The CDR3 DNA reads TGTGCCAGCAGCCTGACACCGAACACTGAAGCTTTCTTT. This gives the protein CASSLTPNTEAFF.

This sequence joins TRBV5-4 and TRBJ1-1; 10 bases fit TRBD1. The CDR3 loop spans 14 amino acids. Per germline, CDR1 SGHNT and CDR2 YYREEE (reference sequence). Losses at the gene ends were 4 bases for V and 5 bases for J; bases not matched to a gene: 5. The CDR3 sequence is CASSVPGQGTEAFF. The CDR3 DNA reads TGTGCCAGCAGCGTACCGGGACAGGGGACTGAAGCTTTCTTT.